This T cell receptor (beta chain) was observed in a study of blood T cell repertoires in COVID-19. The overall study: COVID-19 samples, acute and convalescent, were from the United States, Italy and Spain. Sources were T cells, B-cell-depleted T cells, or PBMCs; the material itself was cDNA or gDNA.

Only a few counts were recorded for this clone. The CDR3 spans 12 residues. Deletions cut 4 bases from V and 3 bases from J, with 7 bases between. The germline V gene has CDR1 SEHNR and CDR2 FQNEAQ (reference sequence). In the original processing: Nucleated cell number was recorded as an estimate derived from reference gene primer amplification. Profiling relied on immunoSEQ multiplex PCR, and the TCRdb table lists in-frame clones only, not all of them. V and J calls and clone size are as listed in that table; D and trimming were resolved from the DNA. Of 210,000 or so clones listed, 82% are singletons.

The rearrangement links TRBV7-9 to TRBJ2-7, with D perhaps matching TRBD2 (5 bases). This clonotype was obtained from a woman aged 40 to 49 with acute or convalescent COVID-19. The sample comprised peripheral blood. The CDR3 DNA reads as TGTGCCAGCAGCTGGAGGAGCTACGAGCAGTACTTC. Residues: CASSWRSYEQYF.